The next 20 T cell receptor beta chains were all read from a single sample in a study of T-cell memory formation after mild COVID-19. TCRdb itself ran the 5' RACE reads through MiXCR, one entry per CDR3 protein. The table lists 250,000 to 300,000 distinct CDR3 sequences, 16% of them singletons. The sequenced sample was PBMCs or a T cell subset sorted from them (not recorded which). Receptors originate from a man younger than 35 who had mild COVID-19 (a few samples of this study predate the infection). Cell type and time point are not known.

This clonotype was observed a handful of times. The V call is TRBV4-1, the J call TRBJ1-4, with 9 positions matching TRBD1. Germline V lookup: CDR1 MGHRA, CDR2 YSYEKL. There are 13 residues in the CDR3. The junction had 1 base not matched to a gene; V was cut back by 3 bases and J by 8 bases. The CDR3: CASSQTGGEKLFF. DNA of the CDR3: TGCGCCAGCAGCCAGACAGGGGGGGAAAAACTGTTTTTT.

This clonotype came up a few times. CDR3 region: CASSHCYTESPYEQYV. The CDR3 DNA reads as TGTGCCAGCAGCCACTGCTACACCGAAAGCCCCTACGAGCAGTACGTC. This chain joins TRBV3-1 and TRBJ2-7; D ambiguous. This CDR3 has 16 amino acids. Trimming removed 3 bases at V and 2 bases at J, with 17 bases between. Germline V gives CDR1 LGHDT, CDR2 YNNKEL (reference sequence).

This clonotype was counted at least ten times. This sequence joins TRBV7-3 and TRBJ2-5; 7 nucleotides line up with TRBD2. Per germline, CDR1 SGHTA and CDR2 FQGTGA. The CDR3 totals 14 residues. The trim removed 5 bases at V and 4 bases at J, leaving 7 bases unmatched. The CDR3 is CASSPSGVGETQYF. The CDR3 region has the DNA TGTGCCAGCAGCCCAAGCGGGGTTGGAGAGACCCAGTACTTC.

V gene TRBV20-1 combines with J gene TRBJ1-2; D is uncertain. The V end lost 1 base, the J end lost 5 bases, and 14 bases lay between the germline ends. Germline lookup yields CDR1 DFQATT and CDR2 SNEGSKA (reference sequence). The CDR3 is made up of 14 amino acids. The CDR3 DNA follows: TGCAGTGCTAGAGTCCCCCTGTTGGCGTATGGCTACACCTTC. As protein: CSARVPLLAYGYTF.

CDR3 amino acids: CATSDRQGTADTQYF. The CDR3, as DNA: TGTGCCACCAGTGACCGACAGGGGACGGCAGATACGCAGTATTTT. V is TRBV24-1 and J is TRBJ2-3; 8 bases are shared with TRBD1. Trimming took 4 bases from V and 4 from J; bases not matched to a gene: 6. The germline V gene has CDR1 KGHDR and CDR2 SFDVKD. This CDR3 region has 15 residues.

The J gene is TRBJ2-1, the V gene TRBV20-1; 13 nucleotides line up with TRBD2. Germline V gene data show CDR1 as DFQATT and CDR2 as SNEGSKA (reference sequence). J lost 7 bases, V lost 5 bases, and 5 bases had no gene match. The CDR3 is 14 amino acids. Here the CDR3 DNA reads TGCAGTGCTTTGGGACTAGCGGGGTTTAATGAGCAGTTCTTC. This sequence encodes CSALGLAGFNEQFF.

This clonotype was detected only a few times. This chain connects TRBV6-2 or TRBV6-3 to TRBJ1-1; 7 bases match TRBD1. The CDR3 totals 12 residues. Trimming removed 6 bases from V and 6 bases from J; junction bases left unmatched: 4. Germline assignment: CDR1 MNHEY and CDR2 SVGEGT. CDR3 coding DNA: TGTGCCAGCAGGAGACAGGGCGCTGAAGCTTTCTTT. Translating it yields CASRRQGAEAFF.

This clonotype was recorded at least ten times. V and J are TRBV5-1 and TRBJ2-3; D uncertain. There are 14 residues in the CDR3. Per germline, CDR1 SGHRS and CDR2 YFSETQ. Trimming left V 5 bases short and J 2 bases short, with 12 bases between. CDR3 in DNA: TGCGCCAGCAGTCCCGGGCTAGTCACAGATACGCAGTATTTT. It is translated as CASSPGLVTDTQYF.

This clonotype was recorded a few times. V is TRBV6-2 or TRBV6-3 and J is TRBJ1-5; 11 positions agree with TRBD1. The CDR3 has 17 amino acids. Trimming took 0 bases from V and 6 from J; bases not matched to a gene: 7. Germline V lookup: CDR1 MNHEY, CDR2 SVGEGT. The CDR3 reads CASSYSGTGGLSQPQHF. The CDR3 region has the DNA TGTGCCAGCAGTTACTCCGGGACAGGGGGTTTGTCTCAGCCCCAGCATTTT.

The chain joins TRBV5-4 to TRBJ2-3; 8 nucleotides agree with TRBD1. Germline V gene lookup returns CDR1 SGHNT and CDR2 YYREEE (reference sequence). The CDR3 contains 16 residues. Losses at the gene ends were 4 bases for V and 5 bases for J; bases not matched to a gene: 12. CDR3 amino acids: CASSHRLTGVGDTQYF. Here the CDR3 DNA reads TGTGCCAGCAGCCACCGCCTGACAGGGGTGGGAGATACGCAGTATTTT.

This clonotype came up many times. The chain links TRBV5-1 to TRBJ2-3; TRBD2 matches at 8 bases. Germline-derived CDR1 and CDR2 are SGHRS and YFSETQ. CDR3 length: 14 amino acids. After removal of 2 bases from V and 4 bases from J, the junction contained 3 bases not matched to a gene. The CDR3 reads CASSFGGASDTQYF. The CDR3 DNA sequence: TGCGCCAGCAGCTTCGGGGGGGCCTCAGATACGCAGTATTTT.

The chain is built from TRBV30 and TRBJ2-5, with 7 nucleotides matching TRBD1. The CDR3 runs to 13 residues. The germline V gene encodes CDR1 GTSNPN and CDR2 SVGIG (reference sequence). Germline trimming cut 1 base from V and 5 bases from J; bases unmatched to any gene: 4. This CDR3 reads CAWSDGTVETQYF. The CDR3 DNA reads as TGTGCCTGGAGTGATGGGACAGTGGAGACCCAGTACTTC.

The rearrangement joins TRBV11-2 to TRBJ2-7; no definite D call. CDR3 length: 11 amino acids. V shed 5 bases and J shed 3 bases, with 5 bases lying between them. Germline lookup yields CDR1 SGHAT and CDR2 FQNNGV. The CDR3 DNA is TGTGCCAGCAGCGCATTCTACGAGCAGTACTTC. Residues: CASSAFYEQYF.

This clonotype occurred a few times. The V and J genes are TRBV20-1 and TRBJ2-7; D remains ambiguous. With 3 bases removed from V and 0 bases from J, the gap between germline ends came to 6 bases. The CDR3 totals 12 residues. CDR1 is DFQATT, CDR2 SNEGSKA, per germline (reference sequence). CDR3 DNA sequence: TGCAGTGCTAGGGGTAGCTCCTACGAGCAGTACTTC. Translating it yields CSARGSSYEQYF.

This clonotype was seen many times. The chain couples TRBV4-3 to TRBJ1-5; D gene ambiguous. There are 15 residues in the CDR3. The germline V gene has CDR1 LGHNA and CDR2 YSLEER. V shed 0 bases and J shed 9 bases, with 15 bases lying between them. CDR3 DNA: TGCGCCAGCAGCCAAGATCACACCCCAGGTTGGCCCCAGCATTTT. Protein sequence: CASSQDHTPGWPQHF.

The chain recombines TRBV27 with TRBJ1-2, with 7 bases lining up with TRBD1. From germline, CDR1 is MNHEY and CDR2 SMNVEV (reference sequence). The trim removed 5 bases at V and 1 base at J, leaving 7 bases unmatched. This CDR3 comprises 15 residues. CDR3 DNA: TGTGCCAGCAGTCCTCCGGGACAGCGTAACTATGGCTACACCTTC. It specifies CASSPPGQRNYGYTF.

The chain couples TRBV4-3 to TRBJ1-1; D gene unclear. Germline values: CDR1 LGHNA, CDR2 YSLEER. V shed 0 bases and J shed 4 bases, with 18 bases lying between them. The CDR3 length is 17 residues. The CDR3 DNA reads as TGCGCCAGCAGCCAAGAAGCCGTTTGGGAAGGCGGCACTGAAGCTTTCTTT. This encodes CASSQEAVWEGGTEAFF.

The chain has TRBV7-9 and TRBJ2-5, with D hard to call. V gave up 2 bases and J gave up 5 bases, with 15 bases separating them. CDR1 and CDR2 (germline): SEHNR, FQNEAQ (reference sequence). This CDR3 comprises 15 residues. The CDR3 region is CASSLRSTDRETQYF. DNA of the CDR3: TGTGCCAGCAGCTTACGTTCAACGGACCGGGAGACCCAGTACTTC.

The rearrangement links TRBV15 to TRBJ1-3; 7 nucleotides line up with TRBD1. In germline, CDR1 is LNHNV, CDR2 YYDKDF (reference sequence). After removal of 2 bases from V and 3 bases from J, the junction contained 1 base not matched to a gene. This CDR3 is built from 14 residues. The CDR3 nucleotides are TGTGCCACCAGCAGACAGGGGGTTGGAAACACCATATATTTT. It translates to CATSRQGVGNTIYF.

This clonotype has more than one count but fewer than ten. The J gene is TRBJ1-1, the V gene TRBV6-6; possibly TRBD1 for D (6 bases). CDR1 is MNHNY, CDR2 SVGAGI, per germline (reference sequence). The CDR3 spans 12 residues. V was shortened by 2 bases and J by 8 bases, with 9 bases between the two germline ends. The CDR3 bases are TGTGCCAGCAGTTACACGGGGGCCGAAGCTTTCTTT. Its translation is CASSYTGAEAFF.